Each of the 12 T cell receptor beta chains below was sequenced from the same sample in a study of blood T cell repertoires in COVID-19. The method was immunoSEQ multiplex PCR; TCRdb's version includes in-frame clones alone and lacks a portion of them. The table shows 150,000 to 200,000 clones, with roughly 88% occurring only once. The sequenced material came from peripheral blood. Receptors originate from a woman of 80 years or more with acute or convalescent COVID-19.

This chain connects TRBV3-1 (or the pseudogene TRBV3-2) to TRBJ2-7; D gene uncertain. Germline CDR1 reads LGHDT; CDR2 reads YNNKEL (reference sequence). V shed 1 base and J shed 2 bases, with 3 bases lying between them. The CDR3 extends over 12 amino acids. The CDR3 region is CASSQVAYEQYF. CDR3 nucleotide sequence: TGTGCCAGCAGCCAAGTCGCCTACGAGCAGTACTTC.

The CDR3 DNA reads as TGTGCCAGCAGGGACGGGGGCACAGATACGCAGTATTTT. This gives the protein CASRDGGTDTQYF. This chain connects TRBV2 to TRBJ2-3, with a possible D match to TRBD2 (5 bases). CDR1 is SNHLY and CDR2 is FYNNEI in the germline V gene. There are 13 residues in the CDR3. Trimming stripped 6 bases from V and 1 base from J, with 8 bases between.

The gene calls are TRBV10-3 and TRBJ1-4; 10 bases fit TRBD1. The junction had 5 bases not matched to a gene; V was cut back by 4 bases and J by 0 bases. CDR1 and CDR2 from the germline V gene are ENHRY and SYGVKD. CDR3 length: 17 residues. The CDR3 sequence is CAISVRDRGSTNEKLFF. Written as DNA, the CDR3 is TGTGCCATCAGTGTAAGGGACAGGGGATCAACTAATGAAAAACTGTTTTTT.

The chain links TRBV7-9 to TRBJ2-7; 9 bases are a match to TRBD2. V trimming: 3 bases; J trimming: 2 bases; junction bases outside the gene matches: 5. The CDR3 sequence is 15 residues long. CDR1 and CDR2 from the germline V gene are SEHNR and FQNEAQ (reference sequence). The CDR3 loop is CASSFRLADTYEQYF. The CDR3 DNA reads TGTGCCAGCAGCTTCCGACTAGCGGACACCTACGAGCAGTACTTC.

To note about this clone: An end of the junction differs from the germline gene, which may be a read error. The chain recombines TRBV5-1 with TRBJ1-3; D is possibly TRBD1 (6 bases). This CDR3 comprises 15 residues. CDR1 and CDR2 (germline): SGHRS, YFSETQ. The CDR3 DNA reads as TGCGCCAGCAGCCACACAGGGACGACTGGGAACACCATATATTTT. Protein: CASSHTGTTGNTIYF.

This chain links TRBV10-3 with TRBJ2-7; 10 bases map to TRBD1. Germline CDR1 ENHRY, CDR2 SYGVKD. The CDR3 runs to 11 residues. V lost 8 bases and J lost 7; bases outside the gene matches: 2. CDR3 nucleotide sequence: TGTGCCATCTGGGGACAGGGGGAGCAGTACTTC. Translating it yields CAIWGQGEQYF.

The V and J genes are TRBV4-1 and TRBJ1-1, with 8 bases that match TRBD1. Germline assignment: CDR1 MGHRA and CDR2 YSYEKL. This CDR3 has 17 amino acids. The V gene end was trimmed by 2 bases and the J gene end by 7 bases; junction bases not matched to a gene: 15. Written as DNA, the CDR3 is TGCGCCAGCAGCCAACCCGATGCGAGGACAGGGAAGGATGAAGCTTTCTTT. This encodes CASSQPDARTGKDEAFF.

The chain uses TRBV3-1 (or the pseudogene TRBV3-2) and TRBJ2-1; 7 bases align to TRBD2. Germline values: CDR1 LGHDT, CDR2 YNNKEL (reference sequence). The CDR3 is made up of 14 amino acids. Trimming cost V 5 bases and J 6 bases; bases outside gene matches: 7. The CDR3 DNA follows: TGTGCCAGCAGCTCCTCACTAGCGATCAATGAGCAGTTCTTC. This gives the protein CASSSSLAINEQFF.

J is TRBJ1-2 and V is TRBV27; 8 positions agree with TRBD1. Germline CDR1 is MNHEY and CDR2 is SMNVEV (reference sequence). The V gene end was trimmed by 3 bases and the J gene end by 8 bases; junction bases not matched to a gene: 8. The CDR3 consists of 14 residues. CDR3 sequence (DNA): TGTGCCAGCAGTTTCGGACAGGGTAAAGGAGGCTACACCTTC. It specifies CASSFGQGKGGYTF.

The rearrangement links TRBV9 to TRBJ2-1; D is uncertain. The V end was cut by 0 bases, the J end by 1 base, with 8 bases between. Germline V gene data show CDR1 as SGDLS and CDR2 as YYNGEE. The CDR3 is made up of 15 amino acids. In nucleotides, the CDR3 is TGTGCCAGCAGCGTAGGGGCAGCATCCTACAATGAGCAGTTCTTC. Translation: CASSVGAASYNEQFF.

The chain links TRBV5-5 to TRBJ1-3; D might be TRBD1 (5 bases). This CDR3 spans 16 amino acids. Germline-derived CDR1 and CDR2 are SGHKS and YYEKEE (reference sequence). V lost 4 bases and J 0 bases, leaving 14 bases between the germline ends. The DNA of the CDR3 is TGTGCCAGCAGCGCCGACAGTGCTTACTCTGGAAACACCATATATTTT. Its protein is CASSADSAYSGNTIYF.

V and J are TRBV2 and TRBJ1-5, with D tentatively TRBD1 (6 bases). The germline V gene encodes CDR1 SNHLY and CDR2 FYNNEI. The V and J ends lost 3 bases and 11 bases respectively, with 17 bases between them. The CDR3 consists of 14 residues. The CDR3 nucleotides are TGTGCCAGCAGTGACCGTTGGGGGCTTCGGTCCCAGCATTTT. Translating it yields CASSDRWGLRSQHF.